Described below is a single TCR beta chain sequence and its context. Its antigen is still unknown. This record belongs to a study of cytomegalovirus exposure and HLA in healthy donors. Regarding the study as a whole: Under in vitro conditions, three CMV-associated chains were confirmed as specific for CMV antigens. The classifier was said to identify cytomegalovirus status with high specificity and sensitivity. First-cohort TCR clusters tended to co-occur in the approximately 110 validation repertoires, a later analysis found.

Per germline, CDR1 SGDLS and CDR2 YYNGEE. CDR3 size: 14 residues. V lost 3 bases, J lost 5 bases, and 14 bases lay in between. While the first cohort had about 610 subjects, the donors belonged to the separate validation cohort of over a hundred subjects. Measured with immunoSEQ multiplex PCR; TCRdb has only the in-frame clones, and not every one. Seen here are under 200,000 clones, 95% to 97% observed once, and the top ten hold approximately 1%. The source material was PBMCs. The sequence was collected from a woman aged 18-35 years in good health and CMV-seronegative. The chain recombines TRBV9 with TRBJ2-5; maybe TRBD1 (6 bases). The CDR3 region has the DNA TGTGCCAGCAGCGAACAGGGAGTAGGGGAGACCCAGTACTTC. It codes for CASSEQGVGETQYF.